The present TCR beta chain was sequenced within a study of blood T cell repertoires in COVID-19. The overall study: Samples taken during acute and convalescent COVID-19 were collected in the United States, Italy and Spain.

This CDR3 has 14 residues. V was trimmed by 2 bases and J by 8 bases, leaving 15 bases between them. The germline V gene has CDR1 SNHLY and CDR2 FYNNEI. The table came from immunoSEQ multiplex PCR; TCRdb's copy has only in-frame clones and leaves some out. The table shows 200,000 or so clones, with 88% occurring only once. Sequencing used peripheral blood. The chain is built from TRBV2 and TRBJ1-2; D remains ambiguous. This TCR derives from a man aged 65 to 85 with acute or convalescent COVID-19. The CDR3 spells CASSELGSSRGYTF. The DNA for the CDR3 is TGTGCCAGCAGTGAATTGGGGAGTTCGAGGGGCTACACCTTC. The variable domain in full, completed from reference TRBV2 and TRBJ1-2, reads EPEVTQTPSHQVTQMGQEVILRCVPISNHLYFYWYRQILGQKVEFLVSFYNNEISEKSEIFDDQFSVERPDGSNFTLKIRSTKLEDSAMYFCASSELGSSRGYTFGSGTRLTVV.